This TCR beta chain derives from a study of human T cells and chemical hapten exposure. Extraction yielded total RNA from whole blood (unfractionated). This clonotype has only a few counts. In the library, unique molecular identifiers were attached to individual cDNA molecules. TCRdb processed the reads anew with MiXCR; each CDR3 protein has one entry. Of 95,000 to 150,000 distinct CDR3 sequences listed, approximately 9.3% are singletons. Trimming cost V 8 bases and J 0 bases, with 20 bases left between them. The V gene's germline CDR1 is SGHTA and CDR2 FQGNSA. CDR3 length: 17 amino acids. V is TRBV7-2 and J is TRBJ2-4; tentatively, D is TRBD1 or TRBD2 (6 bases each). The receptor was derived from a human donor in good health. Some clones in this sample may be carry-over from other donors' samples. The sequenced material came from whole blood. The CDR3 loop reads CASVYGGLAIAKNIQYF. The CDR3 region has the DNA TGTGCCAGCGTATATGGGGGGCTGGCTATAGCCAAAAACATTCAGTACTTC.